This T cell receptor beta chain was sequenced for a study of blood T cell repertoires in COVID-19. Overall study: Whether acute or convalescent, the COVID-19 samples came from the United States, Italy and Spain. Sources were T cells, B-cell-depleted T cells, or PBMCs; the material itself was cDNA or gDNA.

In germline, CDR1 is SGHNT, CDR2 YYREEE (reference sequence). Deletions cut 5 bases from V and 4 bases from J, with 15 bases between. CDR3 length: 14 amino acids. In the original workflow: The assay estimated nucleated cells by amplifying reference gene primers. The protocol was immunoSEQ multiplex PCR, while the TCRdb copy is restricted to in-frame clones and leaves out a portion. D and trimming were read from the DNA, whereas the V and J calls and clone size are those reported in that table. This sample has about 20,000 clones, with around 89% found just once. This clone was found once. The V gene is TRBV5-4, the J gene TRBJ1-2; possible D gene TRBD1, 5 bases. The sequence derives from a woman aged 60-70 years with active COVID-19. Specimen: peripheral blood. This CDR3 reads CASRSGGNLYGYTF. The CDR3 coding sequence is TGTGCCAGCAGGTCTGGGGGGAACCTCTATGGCTACACCTTC.